A selection of T cell receptor beta chains follows, all from one sample in a study of blood T cell repertoires in COVID-19. Profiling relied on immunoSEQ multiplex PCR, and the TCRdb table lists in-frame clones only, not all of them. The data hold fewer than 300,000 clones, with approximately 80% observed a single time. The sequenced sample consisted of peripheral blood. The receptor source for this set is a human donor in a cohort sampled during active COVID-19. Each CDR3 is given with its conserved first and last residue. The order of the fields is J gene, V gene, clone size, D gene, CDR3 DNA, CDR3 protein. A D gene is named only where the DNA matches it firmly. The size entry is marked missing in some rows and otherwise reads once, few, many or a size class.

j_call: TRBJ2-7
v_call: TRBV6-1
clone_size: .
d_call: .
cdr3_nt: TGTGCCAGCAGTGGCCGACAGGCCGGCCGGGTGGGCGAGCAGTACTTC
cdr3_aa: CASSGRQAGRVGEQYF

j_call: TRBJ2-1
v_call: TRBV5-1
clone_size: .
d_call: .
cdr3_nt: TGCGCCAGCAGCTCTTCGTTGAATCCGGTTAATGAGCAGTTCTTC
cdr3_aa: CASSSSLNPVNEQFF

j_call: TRBJ1-1
v_call: TRBV6-6
clone_size: .
d_call: .
cdr3_nt: TGTGCCAGCAGTTACTCGATATTGGACATGAACACTGAAGCTTTCTTT
cdr3_aa: CASSYSILDMNTEAFF

j_call: TRBJ2-7
v_call: TRBV7-3
clone_size: .
d_call: TRBD1
cdr3_nt: TGTGCCAGCAGCTTAGGGCAGGGGGTCGAGCAGTACTTC
cdr3_aa: CASSLGQGVEQYF

j_call: TRBJ2-1
v_call: TRBV29-1
clone_size: .
d_call: TRBD1
cdr3_nt: TGCAGCGTTGCCGGGACAGGGGGCGAGCAGTTCTTC
cdr3_aa: CSVAGTGGEQFF

j_call: TRBJ2-2
v_call: TRBV19
clone_size: .
d_call: TRBD2
cdr3_nt: TGTGCCAGTAGCGGGCTAGCGGGGCCCGGGGAGCTGTTTTTT
cdr3_aa: CASSGLAGPGELFF

j_call: TRBJ1-1
v_call: TRBV6-5
clone_size: .
d_call: TRBD1
cdr3_nt: TGTGCCAGCACACCAAGAGGGGGACAGGGGAATGTTTTCTTT
cdr3_aa: CASTPRGGQGNVFF

j_call: TRBJ1-1
v_call: TRBV5-1
clone_size: .
d_call: TRBD1
cdr3_nt: TGCGCCAGCAGCTTGGCCTACAGGGGAGTGAACACTGAAGCTTTCTTT
cdr3_aa: CASSLAYRGVNTEAFF

j_call: TRBJ2-2
v_call: TRBV5-1
clone_size: .
d_call: TRBD1
cdr3_nt: TGCGCCAGCAGTGACAGGGAAAGCACCGGGGAGCTGTTTTTT
cdr3_aa: CASSDRESTGELFF

j_call: TRBJ1-1
v_call: TRBV6-5
clone_size: .
d_call: TRBD1
cdr3_nt: TGTGCCAGCAGTTATGCAGGGGGTGTCACTGAAGCTTTCTTT
cdr3_aa: CASSYAGGVTEAFF

j_call: TRBJ2-7
v_call: TRBV10-3
clone_size: .
d_call: TRBD1
cdr3_nt: TGTGCCATCAAAGGGGGCCAGGGGCGATACGAGCAGTACTTC
cdr3_aa: CAIKGGQGRYEQYF

j_call: TRBJ2-7
v_call: TRBV2
clone_size: .
d_call: .
cdr3_nt: TGTGCCAGCAGTCTTAGTCAGGGGGGCTACGAGCAGTACTTC
cdr3_aa: CASSLSQGGYEQYF

j_call: TRBJ2-5
v_call: TRBV7-2
clone_size: .
d_call: .
cdr3_nt: TGTGCCAGCAGCTTAGGAGGAGAAGAGACCCAGTACTTC
cdr3_aa: CASSLGGEETQYF

j_call: TRBJ2-3
v_call: TRBV7-3
clone_size: .
d_call: .
cdr3_nt: TGTGCCAGCAGCTTAAATCCTTTCACAGATACGCAGTATTTT
cdr3_aa: CASSLNPFTDTQYF

j_call: TRBJ2-3
v_call: TRBV25-1
clone_size: .
d_call: .
cdr3_nt: TGTGCCAGCCTGGGACACCTAAACACAGATACGCAGTATTTT
cdr3_aa: CASLGHLNTDTQYF

j_call: TRBJ1-1
v_call: TRBV10-1
clone_size: .
d_call: .
cdr3_nt: TGCGCCAGCAGTGACCTTGACCCCATCGGCGGGAACACTGAAGCTTTCTTT
cdr3_aa: CASSDLDPIGGNTEAFF

j_call: TRBJ2-4
v_call: TRBV5-4
clone_size: .
d_call: TRBD1
cdr3_nt: TGTGCCAGCAGTCAACCGGGACAGGGGTCCTACATTCAGTACTTC
cdr3_aa: CASSQPGQGSYIQYF

j_call: TRBJ2-7
v_call: TRBV19
clone_size: .
d_call: .
cdr3_nt: TGTGCCAGTAGTATGACCGGGAGCTCCTACGAGCAGTACTTC
cdr3_aa: CASSMTGSSYEQYF

j_call: TRBJ1-1
v_call: TRBV28
clone_size: .
d_call: .
cdr3_nt: TGTGCCAGCACCTTCCAAACTAGGGACAATAGTATGGCTTTCTTT
cdr3_aa: CASTFQTRDNSMAFF

j_call: TRBJ1-1
v_call: TRBV19
clone_size: .
d_call: TRBD1
cdr3_nt: TGTGCCAGTACCCCCGGGACAGGGGGGAACACTGAAGCTTTCTTT
cdr3_aa: CASTPGTGGNTEAFF

j_call: TRBJ1-6
v_call: TRBV7-9
clone_size: .
d_call: TRBD1
cdr3_nt: TGTGCCAGCAGCACAACCTTTGCAGGGGGTAACTATAATTCACCCCTCCACTTT
cdr3_aa: CASSTTFAGGNYNSPLHF

j_call: TRBJ2-1
v_call: TRBV5-1
clone_size: .
d_call: TRBD2
cdr3_nt: TGCGCCAGCAGTTCCTCGGGCGAGCTAGCGGGGAACAATGAGCAGTTCTTC
cdr3_aa: CASSSSGELAGNNEQFF

j_call: TRBJ1-2
v_call: TRBV3-1/TRBV3-2
clone_size: .
d_call: .
cdr3_nt: TGTGCCAGCAGCCAAGAGAACCCCCGCCCCCGGGCTAACTATGGCTACACCTTC
cdr3_aa: CASSQENPRPRANYGYTF

j_call: TRBJ2-1
v_call: TRBV7-6
clone_size: .
d_call: TRBD2
cdr3_nt: TGTGCCAGCAGCTTAGTGGCGGGGGGGGTGACCAATGAGCAGTTCTTC
cdr3_aa: CASSLVAGGVTNEQFF

j_call: TRBJ2-7
v_call: TRBV6-5
clone_size: .
d_call: TRBD1
cdr3_nt: TGTGCCAGCAGTTACTGGGACAGGGGGCCCTACGAGCAGTACTTC
cdr3_aa: CASSYWDRGPYEQYF

j_call: TRBJ1-1
v_call: TRBV29-1
clone_size: once
d_call: .
cdr3_nt: TGCAGCGTTGAAGATCGCAGACAATGGAACACTGAAGCTTTCTTT
cdr3_aa: CSVEDRRQWNTEAFF

j_call: TRBJ2-7
v_call: TRBV5-1
clone_size: .
d_call: .
cdr3_nt: TGCGCCAGCAGCAGAACAGGGGGGGTCGAGCAGTACTTC
cdr3_aa: CASSRTGGVEQYF

j_call: TRBJ1-1
v_call: TRBV2
clone_size: .
d_call: TRBD1
cdr3_nt: TGTGCCAGCATCGGCGGGACAGCCACTCATGAAGCTTTCTTT
cdr3_aa: CASIGGTATHEAFF

j_call: TRBJ2-7
v_call: TRBV23-1
clone_size: .
d_call: TRBD1
cdr3_nt: TGCGCCAGCAGTCAATCCTACAGGGGGAAGGGCGAGCAGTACTTC
cdr3_aa: CASSQSYRGKGEQYF

j_call: TRBJ2-2
v_call: TRBV5-8
clone_size: .
d_call: .
cdr3_nt: TGTGCCAGCGCTCTCGGTTTATCGAACACCGGGGAGCTGTTTTTT
cdr3_aa: CASALGLSNTGELFF

j_call: TRBJ2-1
v_call: TRBV5-1
clone_size: .
d_call: TRBD2
cdr3_nt: TGCGCCAGCAGCCCCCGGATAGCGGGGAAATACAATGAGCAGTTCTTC
cdr3_aa: CASSPRIAGKYNEQFF

j_call: TRBJ1-1
v_call: TRBV5-1
clone_size: .
d_call: TRBD1
cdr3_nt: TGCGCCAGCAGTGGGACAGCTGACAGCACTGAAGCTTTCTTT
cdr3_aa: CASSGTADSTEAFF

j_call: TRBJ1-5
v_call: TRBV19
clone_size: .
d_call: .
cdr3_nt: TGTGCCAGTAGTACGCAGGTGGCGAGTTATAGCAATCAGCCCCAGCATTTT
cdr3_aa: CASSTQVASYSNQPQHF

j_call: TRBJ2-3
v_call: TRBV18
clone_size: .
d_call: .
cdr3_nt: TGTGCCAGCTCACCACGGAGGGCAGATACGCAGTATTTT
cdr3_aa: CASSPRRADTQYF

j_call: TRBJ1-2
v_call: TRBV6-6
clone_size: .
d_call: .
cdr3_nt: TGTGCCAGCAGAGATAGCTATGGCTACACCTTC
cdr3_aa: CASRDSYGYTF

j_call: TRBJ2-7
v_call: TRBV7-9
clone_size: .
d_call: TRBD2
cdr3_nt: TGTGCCAGCAGCCCGGGACTAGCGGGGGTGACCTACGAGCAGTACTTC
cdr3_aa: CASSPGLAGVTYEQYF

j_call: TRBJ2-7
v_call: TRBV18
clone_size: .
d_call: .
cdr3_nt: TGTGCCAGCTCCCCCCAGGGAGGGGGTGACTACGAGCAGTACTTC
cdr3_aa: CASSPQGGGDYEQYF

j_call: TRBJ1-6
v_call: TRBV19
clone_size: .
d_call: .
cdr3_nt: TGTGCCAGTAGACTAACCAATAATAATTCACCCCTCCACTTT
cdr3_aa: CASRLTNNNSPLHF

j_call: TRBJ2-7
v_call: TRBV5-4
clone_size: .
d_call: TRBD1
cdr3_nt: TGTGCCAGCAGAGAAGGGACAGGGTACTACGAGCAGTACTTC
cdr3_aa: CASREGTGYYEQYF

j_call: TRBJ1-1
v_call: TRBV10-3
clone_size: few
d_call: TRBD1
cdr3_nt: TGTGCCATCAGTGATGGAACCAGGGGGCTGCGGGACACTGAAGCTTTCTTT
cdr3_aa: CAISDGTRGLRDTEAFF

j_call: TRBJ1-1
v_call: TRBV4-3
clone_size: .
d_call: TRBD1
cdr3_nt: TGCGCCAGCAGCCAAGTCTGGGCAGGGGGCAGGACTGAAGCTTTCTTT
cdr3_aa: CASSQVWAGGRTEAFF

j_call: TRBJ2-4
v_call: TRBV28
clone_size: .
d_call: .
cdr3_nt: TGTGCCAGCAGCCCCGCGGGGACCAAAAACATTCAGTACTTC
cdr3_aa: CASSPAGTKNIQYF

j_call: TRBJ2-2
v_call: TRBV5-1
clone_size: once
d_call: .
cdr3_nt: TGCGCCAGCAGCTTGTCTCCGGGCTTGTGGGAGATGGCCGGGGAGCTGTTTTTT
cdr3_aa: CASSLSPGLWEMAGELFF

j_call: TRBJ2-7
v_call: TRBV11-1
clone_size: .
d_call: .
cdr3_nt: TGTGCCAGCAGCTTGGAGCCCCTTAAGGTTTACGAGCAGTACTTC
cdr3_aa: CASSLEPLKVYEQYF

j_call: TRBJ1-2
v_call: TRBV18
clone_size: few
d_call: TRBD1
cdr3_nt: TGTGCCAGCTCACCCCGGGGCAGGGGGCTTTCGCTCTATGGCTACACCTTC
cdr3_aa: CASSPRGRGLSLYGYTF

j_call: TRBJ2-1
v_call: TRBV11-2
clone_size: .
d_call: .
cdr3_nt: TGTGCCAGCAGCTTAGGGTTTAGCGGCAACAATGAGCAGTTCTTC
cdr3_aa: CASSLGFSGNNEQFF

j_call: TRBJ2-3
v_call: TRBV19
clone_size: .
d_call: .
cdr3_nt: TGTGCCAGTAGTAGGTCAACTCGCCTCGTCACAGATACGCAGTATTTT
cdr3_aa: CASSRSTRLVTDTQYF

j_call: TRBJ2-3
v_call: TRBV5-1
clone_size: once
d_call: .
cdr3_nt: TGCGCCAGCAGCTTATATTCCAGGGTCGATACGCAGTATTTT
cdr3_aa: CASSLYSRVDTQYF